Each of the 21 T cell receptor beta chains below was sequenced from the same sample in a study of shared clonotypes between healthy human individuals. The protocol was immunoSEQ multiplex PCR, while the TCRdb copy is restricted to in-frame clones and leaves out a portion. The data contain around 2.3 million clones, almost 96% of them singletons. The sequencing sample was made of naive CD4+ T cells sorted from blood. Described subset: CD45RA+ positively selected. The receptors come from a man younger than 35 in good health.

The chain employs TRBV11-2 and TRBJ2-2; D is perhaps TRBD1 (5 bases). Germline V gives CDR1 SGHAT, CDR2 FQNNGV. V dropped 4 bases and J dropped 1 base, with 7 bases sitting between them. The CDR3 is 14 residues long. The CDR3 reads CASSYRMNTGELFF. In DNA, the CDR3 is TGTGCCAGCAGCTACAGGATGAACACCGGGGAGCTGTTTTTT. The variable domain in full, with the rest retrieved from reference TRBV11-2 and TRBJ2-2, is EAGVAQSPRYKIIEKRQSVAFWCNPISGHATLYWYQQILGQGPKLLIQFQNNGVVDDSQLPKDRFSAERLKGVDSTLKIQPAKLEDSAVYLCASSYRMNTGELFFGEGSRLTVL.

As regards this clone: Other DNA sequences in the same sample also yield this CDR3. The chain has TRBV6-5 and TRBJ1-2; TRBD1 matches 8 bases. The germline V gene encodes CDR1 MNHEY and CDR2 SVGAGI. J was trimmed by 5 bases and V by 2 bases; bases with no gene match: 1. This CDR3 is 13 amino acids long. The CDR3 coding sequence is TGTGCCAGCAGTTACGACAGGGGATATGGCTACACCTTC. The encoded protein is CASSYDRGYGYTF.

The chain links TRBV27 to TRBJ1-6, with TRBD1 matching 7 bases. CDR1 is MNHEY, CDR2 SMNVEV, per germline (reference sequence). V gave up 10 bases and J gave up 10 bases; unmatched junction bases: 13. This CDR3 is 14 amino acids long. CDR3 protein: CATQTGRRGSPLHF. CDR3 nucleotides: TGTGCCACCCAGACAGGGCGGAGGGGGTCACCCCTCCACTTT.

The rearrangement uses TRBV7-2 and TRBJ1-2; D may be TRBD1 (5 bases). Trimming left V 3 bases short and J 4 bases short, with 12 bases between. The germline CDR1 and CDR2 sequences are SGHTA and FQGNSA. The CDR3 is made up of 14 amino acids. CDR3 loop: CASSFPGWGYGYTF. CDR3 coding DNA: TGTGCCAGCAGCTTTCCAGGGTGGGGCTATGGCTACACCTTC.

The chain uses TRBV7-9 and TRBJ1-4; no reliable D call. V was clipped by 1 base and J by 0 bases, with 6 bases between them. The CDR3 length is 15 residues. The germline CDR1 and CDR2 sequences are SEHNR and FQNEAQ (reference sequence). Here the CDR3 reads CASSLVLATNEKLFF. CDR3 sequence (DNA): TGTGCCAGCAGCTTAGTTTTGGCAACTAATGAAAAACTGTTTTTT.

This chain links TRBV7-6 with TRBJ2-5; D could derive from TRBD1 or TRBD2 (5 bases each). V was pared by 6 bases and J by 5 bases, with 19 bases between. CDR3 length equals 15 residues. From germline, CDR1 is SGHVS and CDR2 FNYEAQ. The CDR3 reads CASSLIPGAWETQYF. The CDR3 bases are TGTGCCAGCAGTCTGATTCCCGGGGCGTGGGAGACCCAGTACTTC. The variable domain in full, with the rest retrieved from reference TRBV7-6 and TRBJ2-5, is GAGVSQSPRYKVTKRGQDVALRCDPISGHVSLYWYRQALGQGPEFLTYFNYEAQQDKSGLPNDRFSAERPEGSISTLTIQRTEQRDSAMYRCASSLIPGAWETQYFGPGTRLLVL.

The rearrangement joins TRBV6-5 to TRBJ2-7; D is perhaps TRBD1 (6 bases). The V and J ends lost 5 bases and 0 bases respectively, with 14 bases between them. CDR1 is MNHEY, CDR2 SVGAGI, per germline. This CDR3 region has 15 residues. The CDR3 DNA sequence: TGTGCCAGCAGTGTTGACAGGTCGAGCTCCTACGAGCAGTACTTC. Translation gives CASSVDRSSSYEQYF.

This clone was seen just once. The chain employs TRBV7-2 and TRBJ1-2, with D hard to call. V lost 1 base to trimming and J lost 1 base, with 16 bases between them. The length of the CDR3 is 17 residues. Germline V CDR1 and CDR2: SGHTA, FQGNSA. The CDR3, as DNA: TGTGCCAGCAGCTTAGATATTAGGACGGAGGTTAACTATGGCTACACCTTC. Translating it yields CASSLDIRTEVNYGYTF.

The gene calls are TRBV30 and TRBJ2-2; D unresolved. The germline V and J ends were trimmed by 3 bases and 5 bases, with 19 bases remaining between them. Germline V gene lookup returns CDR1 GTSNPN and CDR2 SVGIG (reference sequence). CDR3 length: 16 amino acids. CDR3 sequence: CAWSGLGRLGTGELFF. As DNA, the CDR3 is TGTGCCTGGAGCGGCCTAGGTCGTTTGGGGACCGGGGAGCTGTTTTTT.

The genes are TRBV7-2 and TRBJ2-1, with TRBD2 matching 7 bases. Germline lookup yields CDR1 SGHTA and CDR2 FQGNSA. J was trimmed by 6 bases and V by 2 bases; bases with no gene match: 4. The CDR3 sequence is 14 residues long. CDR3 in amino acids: CASSLLLASNEQFF. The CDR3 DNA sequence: TGTGCCAGCAGCTTATTACTAGCGAGCAATGAGCAGTTCTTC.

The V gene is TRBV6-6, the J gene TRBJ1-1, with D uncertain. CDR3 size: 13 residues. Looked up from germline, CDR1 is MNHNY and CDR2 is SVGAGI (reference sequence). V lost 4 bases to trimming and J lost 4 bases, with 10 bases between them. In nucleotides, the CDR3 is TGTGCCAGCAGTTTAAAACGAAGCACTGAAGCTTTCTTT. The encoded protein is CASSLKRSTEAFF.

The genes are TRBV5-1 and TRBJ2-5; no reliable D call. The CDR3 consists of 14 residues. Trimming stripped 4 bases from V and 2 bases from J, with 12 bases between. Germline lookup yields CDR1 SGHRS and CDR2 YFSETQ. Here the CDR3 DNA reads TGCGCCAGCAGCACCCGTGGGTCTCAAGAGACCCAGTACTTC. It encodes CASSTRGSQETQYF. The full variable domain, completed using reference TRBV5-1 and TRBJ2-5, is KAGVTQTPRYLIKTRGQQVTLSCSPISGHRSVSWYQQTPGQGLQFLFEYFSETQRNKGNFPGRFSGRQFSNSRSEMNVSTLELGDSALYLCASSTRGSQETQYFGPGTRLLVL.

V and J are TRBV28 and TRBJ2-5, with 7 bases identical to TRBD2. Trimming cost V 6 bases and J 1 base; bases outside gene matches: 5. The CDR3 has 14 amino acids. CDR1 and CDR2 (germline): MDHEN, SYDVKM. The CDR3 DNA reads TGTGCCAGCAGGGGGGGGACCGGCCAAGAGACCCAGTACTTC. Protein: CASRGGTGQETQYF.

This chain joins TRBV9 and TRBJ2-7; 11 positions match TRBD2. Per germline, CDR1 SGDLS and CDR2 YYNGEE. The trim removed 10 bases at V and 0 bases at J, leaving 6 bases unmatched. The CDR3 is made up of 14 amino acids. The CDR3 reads CASSGGSSSYEQYF. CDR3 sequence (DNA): TGTGCCTCTAGCGGGGGGTCGAGCTCCTACGAGCAGTACTTC. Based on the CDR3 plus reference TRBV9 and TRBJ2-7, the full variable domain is DSGVTQTPKHLITATGQRVTLRCSPRSGDLSVYWYQQSLDQGLQFLIQYYNGEERAKGNILERFSAQQFPDLHSELNLSSLELGDSALYFCASSGGSSSYEQYFGPGTRLTVT.

Here the CDR3 reads CASSVGRNQETQYF. The CDR3 coding sequence is TGTGCCAGCAGCGTAGGGCGGAACCAAGAGACCCAGTACTTC. The chain combines TRBV9 with TRBJ2-5; D unresolved. The CDR3 loop spans 14 amino acids. Trimming cost V 0 bases and J 0 bases, with 6 bases left between them. The germline V gene has CDR1 SGDLS and CDR2 YYNGEE. Looking up the rest from reference TRBV9 and TRBJ2-5 gives the full variable domain: DSGVTQTPKHLITATGQRVTLRCSPRSGDLSVYWYQQSLDQGLQFLIQYYNGEERAKGNILERFSAQQFPDLHSELNLSSLELGDSALYFCASSVGRNQETQYFGPGTRLLVL.

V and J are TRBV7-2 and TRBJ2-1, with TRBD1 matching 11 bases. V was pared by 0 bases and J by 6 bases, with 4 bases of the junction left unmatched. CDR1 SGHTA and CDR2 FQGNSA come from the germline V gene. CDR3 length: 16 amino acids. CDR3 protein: CASSLAVGTGGNEQFF. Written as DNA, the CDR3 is TGTGCCAGCAGCTTAGCGGTAGGGACAGGGGGCAATGAGCAGTTCTTC.

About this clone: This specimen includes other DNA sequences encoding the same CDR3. The CDR3 DNA reads as TGTGCCACCAGCAGAGTAGGGAGCTCCTACGAGCAGTACTTC. The encoded protein is CATSRVGSSYEQYF. The gene calls are TRBV15 and TRBJ2-7; TRBD2 is a possible D gene (5 bases). Trimming stripped 1 base from V and 0 bases from J, with 7 bases between. Looked up from germline, CDR1 is LNHNV and CDR2 is YYDKDF (reference sequence). The CDR3 totals 14 residues.

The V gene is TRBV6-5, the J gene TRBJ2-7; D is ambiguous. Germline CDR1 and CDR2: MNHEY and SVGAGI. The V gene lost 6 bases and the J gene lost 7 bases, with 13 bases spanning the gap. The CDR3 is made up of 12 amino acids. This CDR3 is CASSRTTDEQYF. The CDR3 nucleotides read TGTGCCAGCAGCCGTACCACAGATGAGCAGTACTTC.

CDR3 in DNA: TGCGCCACCAAACCGGGGGTCACAGATACGCAGTATTTT. It encodes CATKPGVTDTQYF. This chain links TRBV5-1 with TRBJ2-3, with D tentatively TRBD2 (6 bases). From germline, CDR1 is SGHRS and CDR2 YFSETQ. Deletions cut 9 bases from V and 2 bases from J, with 13 bases between. The CDR3 extends over 13 amino acids.

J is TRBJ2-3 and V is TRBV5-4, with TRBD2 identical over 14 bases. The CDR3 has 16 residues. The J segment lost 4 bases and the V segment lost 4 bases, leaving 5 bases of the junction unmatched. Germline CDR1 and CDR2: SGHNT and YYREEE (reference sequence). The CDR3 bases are TGTGCCAGCAGCCCTGGGACTAGCGGGGGCGCAGATACGCAGTATTTT. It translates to CASSPGTSGGADTQYF.

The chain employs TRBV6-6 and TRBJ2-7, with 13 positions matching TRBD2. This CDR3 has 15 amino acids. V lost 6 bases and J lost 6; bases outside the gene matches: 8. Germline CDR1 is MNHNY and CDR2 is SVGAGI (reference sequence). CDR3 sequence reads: CASRAPGLAGVEQYF. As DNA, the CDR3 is TGTGCCAGCAGAGCTCCCGGACTAGCGGGAGTCGAGCAGTACTTC.